What follows describes a single TCR beta chain. Antigen unknown. Together with a sample-barcoded 5' primer, a J-beta primer mix was included in a second PCR lasting 7 to 11 cycles. Each of the cDNA molecules was tagged by a template-switch adaptor with 12 random nucleotides. Via MiXCR, TCRdb re-called the 5' RACE reads, giving one row per CDR3 protein. The table lists hundreds of thousands of distinct CDR3 sequences, approximately 67% of them singletons. These data come from a study of blood T cells in healthy people across ages. V lost 6 bases, J lost 7 bases, and 6 bases stayed unmatched. CDR1 ENHRY and CDR2 SYGVKD come from the germline V gene. The CDR3 runs to 15 residues. General study findings and limits: Older individuals had lower TCR beta diversity per million T cells (the decline was roughly linear). It was held that the diversity estimates obtained from one million T cells were underestimates. Comparison with aged donors showed that long-lived donors had more naive CD4+ cells and higher diversity.

This receptor was taken from a man aged 30-40 years in good health. The sequencing input was blood. This chain joins TRBV10-3 and TRBJ1-4; 12 bases are shared with TRBD1. DNA for the CDR3: TGTGCCATCAGCCCCGGGACAGGGGGCAGTGAAAAACTGTTTTTT. It translates to CAISPGTGGSEKLFF.